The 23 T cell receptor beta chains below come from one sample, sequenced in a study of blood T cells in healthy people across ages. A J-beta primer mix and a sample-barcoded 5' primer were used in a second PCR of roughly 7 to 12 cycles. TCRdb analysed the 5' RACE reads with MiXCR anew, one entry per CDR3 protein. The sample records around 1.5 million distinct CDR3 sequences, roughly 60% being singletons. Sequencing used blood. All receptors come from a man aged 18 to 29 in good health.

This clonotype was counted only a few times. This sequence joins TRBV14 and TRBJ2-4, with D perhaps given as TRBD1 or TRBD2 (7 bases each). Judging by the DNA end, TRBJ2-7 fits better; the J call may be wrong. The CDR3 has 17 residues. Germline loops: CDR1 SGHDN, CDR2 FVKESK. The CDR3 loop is CASSQGAGRGQMNEQYF. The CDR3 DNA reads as TGTGCCAGCAGCCAAGGGGCAGGGAGGGGACAGATGAACGAGCAGTACTTC.

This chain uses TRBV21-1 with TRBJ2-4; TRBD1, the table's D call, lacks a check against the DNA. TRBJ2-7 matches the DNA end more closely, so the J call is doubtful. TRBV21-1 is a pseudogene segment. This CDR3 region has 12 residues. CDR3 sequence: CASSPHGNEQYF. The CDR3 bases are TGTGCCAGCAGCCCCCACGGGAACGAGCAGTACTTC.

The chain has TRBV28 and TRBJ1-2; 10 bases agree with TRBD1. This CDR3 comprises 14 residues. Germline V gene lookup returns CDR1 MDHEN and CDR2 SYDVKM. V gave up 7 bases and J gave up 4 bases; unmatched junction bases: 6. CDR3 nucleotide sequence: TGTGCCAGCAAATACCGGGACAGGGGCTATGGCTACACCTTC. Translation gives CASKYRDRGYGYTF.

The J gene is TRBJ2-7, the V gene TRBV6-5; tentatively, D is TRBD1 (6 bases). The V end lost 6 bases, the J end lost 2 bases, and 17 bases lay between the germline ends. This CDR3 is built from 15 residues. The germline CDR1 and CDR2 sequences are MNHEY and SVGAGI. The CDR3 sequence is CASSRTGTSTYEQYF. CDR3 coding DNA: TGTGCCAGCAGCCGGACCGGGACATCTACCTACGAGCAGTACTTC.

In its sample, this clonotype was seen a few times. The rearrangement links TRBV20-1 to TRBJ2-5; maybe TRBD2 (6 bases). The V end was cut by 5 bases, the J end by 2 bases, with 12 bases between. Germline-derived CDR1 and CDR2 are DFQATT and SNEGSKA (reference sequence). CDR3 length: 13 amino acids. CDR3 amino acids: CSAGRTIQETQYF. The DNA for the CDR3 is TGCAGTGCTGGACGGACTATTCAAGAGACCCAGTACTTC.

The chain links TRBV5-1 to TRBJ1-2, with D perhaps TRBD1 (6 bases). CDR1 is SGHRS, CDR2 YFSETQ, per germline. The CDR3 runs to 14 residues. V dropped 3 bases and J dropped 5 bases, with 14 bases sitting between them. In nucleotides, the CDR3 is TGCGCCAGCAGCTCCACTGCAGGGGCATATGGCTACACCTTC. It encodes CASSSTAGAYGYTF.

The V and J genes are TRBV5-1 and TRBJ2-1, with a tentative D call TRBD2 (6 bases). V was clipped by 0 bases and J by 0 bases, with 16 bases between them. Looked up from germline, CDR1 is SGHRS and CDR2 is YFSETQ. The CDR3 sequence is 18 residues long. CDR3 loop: CASSLVGGKKNSYNEQFF. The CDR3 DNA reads TGCGCCAGCAGCTTGGTGGGAGGAAAAAAAAACTCCTACAATGAGCAGTTCTTC.

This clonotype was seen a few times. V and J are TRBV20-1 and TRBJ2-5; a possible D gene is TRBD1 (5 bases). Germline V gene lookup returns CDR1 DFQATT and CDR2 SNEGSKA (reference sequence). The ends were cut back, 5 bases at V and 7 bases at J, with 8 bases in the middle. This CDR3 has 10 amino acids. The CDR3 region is CSARRGTQYF. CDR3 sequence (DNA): TGCAGTGCTCGAAGGGGGACCCAGTACTTC.

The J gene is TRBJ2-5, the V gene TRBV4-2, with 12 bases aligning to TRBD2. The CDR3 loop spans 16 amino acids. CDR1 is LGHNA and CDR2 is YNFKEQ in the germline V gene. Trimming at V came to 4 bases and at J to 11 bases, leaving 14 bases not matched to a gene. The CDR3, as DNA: TGTGCCAGCAGCCCCCAGACTAGCGGGAGTATAGGTGAGCAGTACTTC. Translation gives CASSPQTSGSIGEQYF.

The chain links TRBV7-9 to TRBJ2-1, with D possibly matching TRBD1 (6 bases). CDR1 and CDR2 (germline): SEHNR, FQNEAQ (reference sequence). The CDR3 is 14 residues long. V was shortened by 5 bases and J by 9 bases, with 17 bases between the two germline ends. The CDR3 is CASSRPTGHPEQFF. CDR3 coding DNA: TGTGCCAGCAGCCGGCCAACAGGGCACCCTGAGCAGTTCTTC.

The CDR3 bases are TGTGCCATCAGTGAGAACCCGGGGGATGCAGATACGCAGTATTTT. Its translation is CAISENPGDADTQYF. This chain connects TRBV10-3 to TRBJ2-3, with D possibly TRBD2 on 6 matching bases. V was shortened by 2 bases and J by 4 bases, with 13 bases between the two germline ends. CDR1 is ENHRY and CDR2 is SYGVKD in the germline V gene. The CDR3 consists of 15 residues.

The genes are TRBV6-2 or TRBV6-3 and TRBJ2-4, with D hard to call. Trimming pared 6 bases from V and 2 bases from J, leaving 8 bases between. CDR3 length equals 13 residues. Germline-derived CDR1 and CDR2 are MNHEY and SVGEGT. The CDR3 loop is CASSWDPKNIQYF. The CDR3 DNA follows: TGTGCCAGCAGCTGGGATCCCAAAAACATTCAGTACTTC.

CDR3 coding DNA: TGTGCCAGCAGTTACTCGCACCAGACCTACGAGCAGTACTTC. Its translation: CASSYSHQTYEQYF. V and J are TRBV6-5 and TRBJ2-7; D unresolved. V was pared by 0 bases and J by 2 bases, with 8 bases between. Germline V gives CDR1 MNHEY, CDR2 SVGAGI. CDR3 length: 14 amino acids.

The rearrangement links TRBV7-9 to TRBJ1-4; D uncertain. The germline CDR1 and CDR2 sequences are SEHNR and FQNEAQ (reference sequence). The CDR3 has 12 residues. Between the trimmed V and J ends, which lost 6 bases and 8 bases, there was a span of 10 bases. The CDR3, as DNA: TGTGCCAGCAGGTACGAAGAGGAAAAACTGTTTTTT. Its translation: CASRYEEEKLFF.

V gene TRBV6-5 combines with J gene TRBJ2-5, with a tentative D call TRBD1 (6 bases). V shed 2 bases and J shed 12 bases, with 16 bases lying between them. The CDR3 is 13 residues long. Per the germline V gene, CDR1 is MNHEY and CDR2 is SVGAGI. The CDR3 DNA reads TGTGCCAGCAGTTACCAGGTTCCGGGACAAAAGTACTTC. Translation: CASSYQVPGQKYF.

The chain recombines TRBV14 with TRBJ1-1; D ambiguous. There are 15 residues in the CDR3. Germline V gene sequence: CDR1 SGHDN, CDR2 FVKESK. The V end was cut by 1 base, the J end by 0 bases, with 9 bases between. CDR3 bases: TGTGCCAGCAGCCAAGGGAGGTGGGTGAACACTGAAGCTTTCTTT. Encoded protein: CASSQGRWVNTEAFF.

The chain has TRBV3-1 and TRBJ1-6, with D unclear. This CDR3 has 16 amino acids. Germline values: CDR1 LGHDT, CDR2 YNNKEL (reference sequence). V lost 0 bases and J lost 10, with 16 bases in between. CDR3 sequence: CASSQDYVTSHSPLHF. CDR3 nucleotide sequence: TGTGCCAGCAGCCAAGATTACGTTACAAGCCACTCACCCCTCCACTTT.

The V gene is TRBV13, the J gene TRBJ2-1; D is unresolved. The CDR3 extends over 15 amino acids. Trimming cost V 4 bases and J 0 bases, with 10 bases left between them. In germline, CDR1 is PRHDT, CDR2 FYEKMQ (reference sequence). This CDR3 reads CASSSDTYSYNEQFF. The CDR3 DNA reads TGTGCCAGCAGCTCCGACACCTACTCCTACAATGAGCAGTTCTTC.

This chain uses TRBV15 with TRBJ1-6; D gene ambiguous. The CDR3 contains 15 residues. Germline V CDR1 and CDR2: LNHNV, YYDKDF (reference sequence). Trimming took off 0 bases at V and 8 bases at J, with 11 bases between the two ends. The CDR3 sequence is CATSRDRADYSPLHF. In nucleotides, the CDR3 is TGTGCCACCAGCAGAGATAGGGCCGACTATTCACCCCTCCACTTT.

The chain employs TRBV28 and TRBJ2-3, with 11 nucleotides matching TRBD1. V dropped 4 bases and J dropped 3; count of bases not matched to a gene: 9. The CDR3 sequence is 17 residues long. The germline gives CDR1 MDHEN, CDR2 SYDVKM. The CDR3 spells CASSSYAGTGGTDTQYF. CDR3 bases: TGTGCCAGCAGTTCCTACGCCGGGACAGGGGGAACAGATACGCAGTATTTT.

CDR3 region: CSVVSPAGGPQETQYF. For the CDR3, the DNA is TGCAGCGTTGTTAGTCCGGCGGGAGGGCCGCAGGAGACCCAGTACTTC. The V call is TRBV29-1, the J call TRBJ2-5; 9 bases align to TRBD2. The CDR3 spans 16 residues. V was pared by 4 bases and J by 5 bases, with 14 bases of the junction left unmatched. Germline V lookup: CDR1 SQVTM, CDR2 ANQGSEA.

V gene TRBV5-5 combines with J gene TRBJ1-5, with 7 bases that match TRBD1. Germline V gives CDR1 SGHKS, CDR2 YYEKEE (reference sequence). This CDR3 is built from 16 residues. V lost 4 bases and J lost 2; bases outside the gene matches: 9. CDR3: CASSLETGFGNQPQHF. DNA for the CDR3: TGTGCCAGCAGCCTTGAGACAGGGTTCGGCAATCAGCCCCAGCATTTT.

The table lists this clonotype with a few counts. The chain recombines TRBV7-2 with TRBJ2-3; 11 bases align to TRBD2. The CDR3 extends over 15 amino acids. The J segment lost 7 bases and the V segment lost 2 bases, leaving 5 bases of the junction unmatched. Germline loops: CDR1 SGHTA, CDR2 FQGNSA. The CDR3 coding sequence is TGTGCCAGCAGCTTAAGTACTAGCGGGAGTAATACGCAGTATTTT. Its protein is CASSLSTSGSNTQYF.